Each of the 24 T cell receptor beta chains below was sequenced from the same sample in a study of blood T cell repertoires in COVID-19. Some clones are missing from TCRdb's copy, which holds only in-frame ones; the method was immunoSEQ multiplex PCR. The data show nearly 95,000 clones, 74% seen once. Sequencing was performed on peripheral blood. The receptors derive from a man in his 70s with COVID-19, enrolled during active disease.

The chain carries TRBV6-2 or TRBV6-3 and TRBJ1-1; weak D call: TRBD1 (5 bases). Germline-derived CDR1 and CDR2 are MNHEY and SVGEGT. V lost 2 bases and J 3 bases, leaving 7 bases between the germline ends. The length of the CDR3 is 13 residues. This chain's CDR3 is CASSYTGDTEAFF. CDR3 in DNA: TGTGCCAGCAGTTACACAGGCGACACTGAAGCTTTCTTT.

This clone turned up a few times. The chain is built from TRBV5-4 and TRBJ1-2, with D perhaps matching TRBD1 (5 bases). The CDR3 runs to 14 residues. The germline V gene encodes CDR1 SGHNT and CDR2 YYREEE (reference sequence). Trimming took 1 base from V and 3 from J, leaving 10 bases between them. CDR3 sequence: CASSLFGRDYGYTF. In DNA, the CDR3 is TGTGCCAGCAGCTTGTTCGGCAGGGACTATGGCTACACCTTC.

The chain employs TRBV3-1 (or the pseudogene TRBV3-2) and TRBJ1-1, with D uncertain. Germline loops: CDR1 LGHDT, CDR2 YNNKEL (reference sequence). The CDR3 consists of 13 residues. Trimming left V 1 base short and J 6 bases short, with 9 bases between. The CDR3 DNA is TGTGCCAGCAGCCAAGTCCCCGGGGCTGAAGCTTTCTTT. Its translation: CASSQVPGAEAFF.

The chain links TRBV6-2 or TRBV6-3 to TRBJ2-7, with TRBD2 matching over 11 bases. Germline V gives CDR1 MNHEY, CDR2 SVGEGT. J was trimmed by 0 bases and V by 4 bases; bases with no gene match: 2. The CDR3 has 15 residues. The CDR3 DNA follows: TGTGCCAGCAGTTCAACTAGCGGGAGCTCCTACGAGCAGTACTTC. Residues: CASSSTSGSSYEQYF.

The rearrangement joins TRBV24-1 to TRBJ1-5; D ambiguous. Germline CDR1 reads KGHDR; CDR2 reads SFDVKD. This CDR3 is built from 16 residues. V lost 6 bases to trimming and J lost 3 bases, with 17 bases between them. This CDR3 is CATSPAGRYYNQPQHF. The CDR3 nucleotides read TGTGCCACCAGTCCCGCGGGCAGGTACTACAATCAGCCCCAGCATTTT.

Many counts were recorded for this clone. The chain is built from TRBV15 and TRBJ2-1, with a tentative D call TRBD2 (5 bases). Per germline, CDR1 LNHNV and CDR2 YYDKDF (reference sequence). The CDR3 covers 13 residues. The V gene lost 8 bases and the J gene lost 8 bases, with 16 bases spanning the gap. CDR3 DNA sequence: TGTGCCACCGGCGTTTGGGAGAAGGATGAGCAGTTCTTC. It encodes CATGVWEKDEQFF. The complete variable domain, with remaining parts taken from reference TRBV15 and TRBJ2-1, reads DAMVIQNPRYQVTQFGKPVTLSCSQTLNHNVMYWYQQKSSQAPKLLFHYYDKDFNNEADTPDNFQSRRPNTSFCFLDIRSPGLGDTAMYLCATGVWEKDEQFFGPGTRLTVL.

The chain links TRBV5-6 to TRBJ2-2, with TRBD2 matching 9 bases. After removal of 0 bases from V and 0 bases from J, the junction contained 6 bases not matched to a gene. The CDR3 has 18 residues. In germline, CDR1 is SGHDT, CDR2 YYEEEE. The DNA for the CDR3 is TGTGCCAGCAGCTTGGGGATTAGCGGGAGTTCGAACACCGGGGAGCTGTTTTTT. Translated, it gives CASSLGISGSSNTGELFF.

The chain couples TRBV10-3 to TRBJ2-5; D uncertain. There are 14 residues in the CDR3. Germline V gives CDR1 ENHRY, CDR2 SYGVKD. The ends were cut back, 4 bases at V and 0 bases at J, with 9 bases in the middle. The CDR3 reads CAISVGLYQETQYF. In DNA, the CDR3 is TGTGCCATCAGTGTTGGGCTGTACCAAGAGACCCAGTACTTC.

The V gene is TRBV24-1, the J gene TRBJ2-1; D perhaps matches TRBD1 (6 bases). This CDR3 has 14 residues. V was shortened by 3 bases and J by 8 bases, with 13 bases between the two germline ends. Germline values: CDR1 KGHDR, CDR2 SFDVKD. The CDR3 DNA reads TGTGCCACCAGTGATACAGGGATTCGGGATGAGCAGTTCTTC. Protein sequence: CATSDTGIRDEQFF.

This clone occurred a few times. The chain carries TRBV5-6 and TRBJ1-2; D possibly corresponds to TRBD1 (6 bases). CDR1 and CDR2 (germline): SGHDT, YYEEEE. The CDR3 is 15 residues long. V lost 0 bases and J 2 bases, leaving 11 bases between the germline ends. The CDR3 DNA sequence: TGTGCCAGCAGCTTGGCGGCAGGGACAAACTATGGCTACACCTTC. It codes for CASSLAAGTNYGYTF.

V usage is TRBV18 and J usage is TRBJ2-5; no clear D gene. Per germline, CDR1 KGHSH and CDR2 LQKENI. The germline V and J ends were trimmed by 2 bases and 5 bases, with 12 bases remaining between them. The CDR3 is 14 amino acids. CDR3 sequence: CASSPAFEKETQYF. The CDR3 nucleotides read TGTGCCAGCTCACCAGCGTTCGAAAAGGAGACCCAGTACTTC.

The chain links TRBV27 to TRBJ2-7, with 14 bases fitting TRBD2. This CDR3 contains 17 residues. Germline V gives CDR1 MNHEY, CDR2 SMNVEV (reference sequence). V shed 4 bases, J shed 3 bases, and the junction held 8 bases outside the gene matches. CDR3 bases: TGTGCCAGCAGTTCGAGGACTAGCGGGAGGTTGGTCTACGAGCAGTACTTC. It translates to CASSSRTSGRLVYEQYF.

This sequence joins TRBV4-2 and TRBJ2-3; 8 positions match TRBD2. CDR1 is LGHNA, CDR2 YNFKEQ, per germline. This CDR3 contains 16 residues. Losses at the gene ends were 3 bases for V and 0 bases for J; bases not matched to a gene: 5. The CDR3 region is CASSQETSVSTDTQYF. DNA of the CDR3: TGTGCCAGCAGCCAGGAGACTAGCGTAAGCACAGATACGCAGTATTTT.

The gene calls are TRBV5-8 and TRBJ1-4; 8 bases fit TRBD1. V shed 4 bases, J shed 7 bases, and the junction held 12 bases outside the gene matches. Germline V gene data show CDR1 as SGHTS and CDR2 as YDEGEE. The CDR3 length is 16 residues. CDR3 in amino acids: CASSALGQGRGEKLFF. CDR3 sequence (DNA): TGTGCCAGCAGCGCCCTCGGACAGGGACGAGGTGAAAAACTGTTTTTT.

CDR3 DNA: TGTGCCAGCAGCGTAGATCTAGGGGGCTACGAGCAGTACTTC. It encodes CASSVDLGGYEQYF. The chain carries TRBV9 and TRBJ2-7; a possible D gene is TRBD1 (6 bases). The CDR3 is 14 residues long. CDR1 is SGDLS and CDR2 is YYNGEE in the germline V gene. Trimming left V 0 bases short and J 3 bases short, with 10 bases between. The full variable domain, in which reference TRBV9 and TRBJ2-7 provide the parts outside the CDR3, is DSGVTQTPKHLITATGQRVTLRCSPRSGDLSVYWYQQSLDQGLQFLIQYYNGEERAKGNILERFSAQQFPDLHSELNLSSLELGDSALYFCASSVDLGGYEQYFGPGTRLTVT.

The genes are TRBV28 and TRBJ1-3, with D possibly matching TRBD1 (5 bases). The V gene lost 0 bases and the J gene lost 0 bases, with 12 bases spanning the gap. CDR3 length: 17 residues. CDR1 MDHEN and CDR2 SYDVKM come from the germline V gene. In DNA form, the CDR3 reads TGTGCCAGCAGTTTATGGGGGTGGGGGGACTCTGGAAACACCATATATTTT. It yields the protein CASSLWGWGDSGNTIYF. Based on the CDR3 plus reference TRBV28 and TRBJ1-3, the full variable domain is DVKVTQSSRYLVKRTGEKVFLECVQDMDHENMFWYRQDPGLGLRLIYFSYDVKMKEKGDIPEGYSVSREKKERFSLILESASTNQTSMYLCASSLWGWGDSGNTIYFGEGSWLTVV.

CDR3 loop: CAITGGTASPLHF. CDR3 DNA: TGTGCCATCACCGGAGGGACAGCATCACCCCTCCACTTT. The rearrangement uses TRBV10-3 and TRBJ1-6; 7 nucleotides line up with TRBD1. Germline assignment: CDR1 ENHRY and CDR2 SYGVKD. The V and J ends lost 7 bases and 10 bases, in that order; junction bases with no gene match: 7. The CDR3 sequence is 13 residues long.

The chain has TRBV11-2 and TRBJ1-2, with D unresolved. This CDR3 contains 14 residues. The V gene's germline CDR1 is SGHAT and CDR2 FQNNGV. V lost 7 bases, J lost 3 bases, and 15 bases lay in between. This chain's CDR3 is CASTAHRQDYGYTF. CDR3 nucleotide sequence: TGTGCCAGCACGGCTCATAGGCAGGACTATGGCTACACCTTC.

The chain recombines TRBV7-2 with TRBJ2-2; no clear D. The CDR3 extends over 14 amino acids. Germline CDR1 and CDR2: SGHTA and FQGNSA. V was cut by 1 base and J by 6 bases, with 9 bases left in between. The CDR3 DNA reads TGTGCCAGCAGCTTAGTTCAGGTTTCCGGGGAGCTGTTTTTT. Translation gives CASSLVQVSGELFF.

This clone was seen only a few times. The gene calls are TRBV28 and TRBJ2-3, with TRBD1 matching over 7 bases. Germline assignment: CDR1 MDHEN and CDR2 SYDVKM. The CDR3 extends over 15 amino acids. V lost 5 bases to trimming and J lost 1 base; unmatched junction nucleotides: 6. DNA of the CDR3: TGTGCCAGCAGTGAGACAGGGAGCGGCACAGATACGCAGTATTTT. This encodes CASSETGSGTDTQYF.

This chain uses TRBV28 with TRBJ1-5; tentatively, D is TRBD1 (6 bases). This CDR3 contains 13 residues. Germline V gene data show CDR1 as MDHEN and CDR2 as SYDVKM. Trimming stripped 6 bases from V and 1 base from J, with 7 bases between. CDR3 in DNA: TGTGCCAGCAGACAGGGCAGCAATCAGCCCCAGCATTTT. Its translation is CASRQGSNQPQHF.

The chain links TRBV28 to TRBJ2-7; no reliable D call. The ends were cut back, 5 bases at V and 4 bases at J, with 15 bases in the middle. The CDR3 runs to 14 residues. CDR1 and CDR2 from the germline V gene are MDHEN and SYDVKM. The CDR3 bases are TGTGCCAGCAGTCTTCCCCCTTTTGAGTACGAGCAGTACTTC. This gives the protein CASSLPPFEYEQYF.

This chain joins TRBV19 and TRBJ1-1; D perhaps matches TRBD1 (5 bases). Germline CDR1 is LNHDA and CDR2 is SQIVND (reference sequence). Trimming took off 0 bases at V and 11 bases at J, with 13 bases between the two ends. The CDR3 is 13 amino acids. CDR3 nucleotide sequence: TGTGCCAGTAGTATAGATGGGGCCTCACAGGCTTTCTTT. Protein sequence: CASSIDGASQAFF.

The V and J genes are TRBV7-2 and TRBJ1-5; 8 bases match TRBD1. Germline V gives CDR1 SGHTA, CDR2 FQGNSA. The CDR3 totals 17 residues. V dropped 5 bases and J dropped 0; count of bases not matched to a gene: 9. CDR3: CASSLGTGSYSNQPQHF. For the CDR3, the DNA is TGTGCCAGCAGCCTGGGGACAGGTAGCTATAGCAATCAGCCCCAGCATTTT.